This TCR beta chain stems from a study of cytotoxic CD8 clonotypes in ibrutinib-treated CLL. Study results and limitations: Sustained-remission and progressing patients had unequal sampling times.

PBMCs that had been cryopreserved were the source of roughly 2 micrograms of genomic DNA for TCR beta libraries. CDR1 is SSHAT and CDR2 is FNYEAQ in the germline V gene (reference sequence). This CDR3 region has 18 residues. Investigators sought sequencing depths of between 1 in 200,000 and 1 in 1 million T cells. Measured with immunoSEQ multiplex PCR; TCRdb has only the in-frame clones, and not every one. The sample lists about 35,000 clones, roughly 45% seen once, with about 20% in the top ten. The sample holds a few counts of this clone. What it recognizes is unknown. An end of the junction does not agree with germline; a read error may underlie this.

Source: PBMCs, taken before ibrutinib treatment. The sequence came from a human donor with chronic lymphocytic leukemia. The chain has TRBV7-7 and TRBJ2-2; D may be TRBD1 (6 bases). CDR3: CASSPGQFALANTGELFF. In nucleotides, the CDR3 is TGTGCTAGCAGCCCTGGACAGTTCGCCCTCGCGAACACCGGGGAGCTGTTTTTT.